The 14 T cell receptor beta chains presented below share a single source sample, sequenced in a study of cytomegalovirus exposure and HLA in healthy donors (dated by TCRdb to about 2017). Library preparation was by the immunoSEQ multiplex PCR assay. For the multiplex PCR, a mixture combining 60 forward primers for TCR Vbeta segments and 13 reverse primers for TCR Jbeta segments was used. In its TCRdb copy, this immuneACCESS table keeps in-frame sequences only and misses some clones. Where compared with another copy, unresolved V genes explain less than half of these, and the others have no known cause. This sample comprises more than 100,000 clones, around four fifths of them detected only once. More than 1.5% of the sample rests with the top ten. The sequencing input was PBMCs. These receptors were collected from a man in his forties or fifties in good health and CMV-seronegative.

V gene TRBV7-2 combines with J gene TRBJ1-2, with D possibly matching TRBD1 (6 bases). V shed 5 bases and J shed 1 base, with 11 bases lying between them. CDR1 and CDR2 from the germline V gene are SGHTA and FQGNSA. There are 14 residues in the CDR3. CDR3 in DNA: TGTGCCAGCAGCCTGGGACAAAATAACTATGGCTACACCTTC. Its protein is CASSLGQNNYGYTF.

V is TRBV6-4 and J is TRBJ1-1; D remains unclear. V was cut by 5 bases and J by 0 bases, with 7 bases left in between. The CDR3 contains 13 residues. CDR1 is MRHNA, CDR2 SNTAGT, per germline. The CDR3 sequence is CASSRGMNTEAFF. Written as DNA, the CDR3 is TGTGCCAGCAGTCGCGGGATGAACACTGAAGCTTTCTTT.

V gene TRBV2 combines with J gene TRBJ1-2, with 9 bases fitting TRBD1. The CDR3 has 14 residues. Looked up from germline, CDR1 is SNHLY and CDR2 is FYNNEI. V was clipped by 5 bases and J by 2 bases; unmatched bases: 3. CDR3 in amino acids: CASSTQGANYGYTF. DNA of the CDR3: TGTGCCAGCAGTACACAGGGGGCGAACTATGGCTACACCTTC.

The gene calls are TRBV9 and TRBJ2-1; perhaps TRBD2 as D (5 bases). CDR1 SGDLS and CDR2 YYNGEE come from the germline V gene. V lost 3 bases, J lost 1 base, and 14 bases lay in between. This CDR3 has 16 amino acids. In DNA form, the CDR3 reads TGTGCCAGCAGCGCCACCTCTAGCAAGTCCTACAATGAGCAGTTCTTC. It codes for CASSATSSKSYNEQFF.

The chain has TRBV5-1 and TRBJ2-7; 8 nucleotides agree with TRBD2. This CDR3 is 15 amino acids long. With V trimmed by 2 bases and J by 5 bases, 9 bases remained unmatched. Germline CDR1 reads SGHRS; CDR2 reads YFSETQ. In nucleotides, the CDR3 is TGCGCCAGCAGCTTTGGACTAGCCAGGGTACACGAGCAGTACTTC. Protein product: CASSFGLARVHEQYF.

The gene calls are TRBV11-3 and TRBJ2-5; 8 bases line up with TRBD2. Germline CDR1 is SGHNT and CDR2 is YENEEA. This CDR3 comprises 13 residues. After removal of 5 bases from V and 8 bases from J, the junction contained 7 bases not matched to a gene. Here the CDR3 reads CASSQTSGSTQYF. The CDR3 DNA follows: TGTGCCAGCAGCCAAACTAGCGGTAGCACCCAGTACTTC.

This chain links TRBV11-2 with TRBJ2-1; maybe TRBD1 (5 bases). CDR1 SGHAT and CDR2 FQNNGV come from the germline V gene. CDR3 length: 14 residues. Trimming removed 4 bases from V and 6 bases from J, with 13 bases in between. CDR3 amino acids: CASSSTARGNEQFF. CDR3 coding DNA: TGTGCCAGCAGCTCCACAGCTAGGGGCAATGAGCAGTTCTTC.

V usage is TRBV7-2 and J usage is TRBJ2-3; 9 bases fit TRBD2. V trimming: 6 bases; J trimming: 5 bases; junction bases outside the gene matches: 9. Germline V gives CDR1 SGHTA, CDR2 FQGNSA. This CDR3 is 15 amino acids long. In DNA form, the CDR3 reads TGTGCCAGCAGTTCTAGCGGGGTTGTAGGAGATACGCAGTATTTT. Amino acids: CASSSSGVVGDTQYF.

This clone was detected once. The chain couples TRBV5-1 to TRBJ2-5; 9 positions match TRBD1. CDR3 size: 15 residues. CDR1 and CDR2 from the germline V gene are SGHRS and YFSETQ. J was trimmed by 5 bases and V by 4 bases; bases with no gene match: 9. The CDR3, as DNA: TGCGCCAGCAGCCCCACAGGGGGCTACGGGGAGACCCAGTACTTC. This translates into CASSPTGGYGETQYF.

J is TRBJ1-2 and V is TRBV5-1; possibly TRBD1 for D (5 bases). The CDR3 runs 12 residues. The germline V gene has CDR1 SGHRS and CDR2 YFSETQ. The V and J ends lost 4 bases and 6 bases respectively, with 10 bases between them. The CDR3 DNA follows: TGCGCCAGCAGCCCCAGGGCGGATGGCTACACCTTC. Translating gives CASSPRADGYTF.

The V and J genes are TRBV7-8 and TRBJ2-5, with 9 nucleotides matching TRBD2. The V segment lost 6 bases and the J segment 5 bases; nucleotides outside the gene matches: 13. The CDR3 consists of 16 residues. Germline values: CDR1 SGHVS, CDR2 FQNEAQ. CDR3 DNA sequence: TGTGCCAGCAGTCATTTGGGTTTAGCGGGGGAGGAGACCCAGTACTTC. Protein sequence: CASSHLGLAGEETQYF.

The chain employs TRBV6-6 and TRBJ1-1, with D possibly being TRBD1 (5 bases). Germline V lookup: CDR1 MNHNY, CDR2 SVGAGI (reference sequence). Trimming pared 6 bases from V and 4 bases from J, leaving 9 bases between. This CDR3 has 12 residues. The CDR3 protein is CASSSQATEAFF. Written as DNA, the CDR3 is TGTGCCAGCAGCTCACAGGCCACTGAAGCTTTCTTT.

V gene TRBV5-8 combines with J gene TRBJ1-4; 7 bases line up with TRBD1. Germline V CDR1 and CDR2: SGHTS, YDEGEE. The V and J ends lost 4 bases and 8 bases, in that order; junction bases with no gene match: 8. The CDR3 is made up of 14 amino acids. CDR3 loop: CASSLPGQREKLFF. DNA of the CDR3: TGTGCCAGCAGCCTACCGGGACAGAGAGAAAAACTGTTTTTT.

This clone was seen a few times. The chain couples TRBV2 to TRBJ2-7, with TRBD1 matching 8 bases. Trimming cost V 9 bases and J 1 base; bases outside gene matches: 11. The CDR3 sequence is 15 residues long. The germline CDR1 and CDR2 sequences are SNHLY and FYNNEI. CDR3 DNA: TGTGCCAGGACCTTTCCGGGACAGGATTCCTACGAGCAGTACTTC. Translated: CARTFPGQDSYEQYF.